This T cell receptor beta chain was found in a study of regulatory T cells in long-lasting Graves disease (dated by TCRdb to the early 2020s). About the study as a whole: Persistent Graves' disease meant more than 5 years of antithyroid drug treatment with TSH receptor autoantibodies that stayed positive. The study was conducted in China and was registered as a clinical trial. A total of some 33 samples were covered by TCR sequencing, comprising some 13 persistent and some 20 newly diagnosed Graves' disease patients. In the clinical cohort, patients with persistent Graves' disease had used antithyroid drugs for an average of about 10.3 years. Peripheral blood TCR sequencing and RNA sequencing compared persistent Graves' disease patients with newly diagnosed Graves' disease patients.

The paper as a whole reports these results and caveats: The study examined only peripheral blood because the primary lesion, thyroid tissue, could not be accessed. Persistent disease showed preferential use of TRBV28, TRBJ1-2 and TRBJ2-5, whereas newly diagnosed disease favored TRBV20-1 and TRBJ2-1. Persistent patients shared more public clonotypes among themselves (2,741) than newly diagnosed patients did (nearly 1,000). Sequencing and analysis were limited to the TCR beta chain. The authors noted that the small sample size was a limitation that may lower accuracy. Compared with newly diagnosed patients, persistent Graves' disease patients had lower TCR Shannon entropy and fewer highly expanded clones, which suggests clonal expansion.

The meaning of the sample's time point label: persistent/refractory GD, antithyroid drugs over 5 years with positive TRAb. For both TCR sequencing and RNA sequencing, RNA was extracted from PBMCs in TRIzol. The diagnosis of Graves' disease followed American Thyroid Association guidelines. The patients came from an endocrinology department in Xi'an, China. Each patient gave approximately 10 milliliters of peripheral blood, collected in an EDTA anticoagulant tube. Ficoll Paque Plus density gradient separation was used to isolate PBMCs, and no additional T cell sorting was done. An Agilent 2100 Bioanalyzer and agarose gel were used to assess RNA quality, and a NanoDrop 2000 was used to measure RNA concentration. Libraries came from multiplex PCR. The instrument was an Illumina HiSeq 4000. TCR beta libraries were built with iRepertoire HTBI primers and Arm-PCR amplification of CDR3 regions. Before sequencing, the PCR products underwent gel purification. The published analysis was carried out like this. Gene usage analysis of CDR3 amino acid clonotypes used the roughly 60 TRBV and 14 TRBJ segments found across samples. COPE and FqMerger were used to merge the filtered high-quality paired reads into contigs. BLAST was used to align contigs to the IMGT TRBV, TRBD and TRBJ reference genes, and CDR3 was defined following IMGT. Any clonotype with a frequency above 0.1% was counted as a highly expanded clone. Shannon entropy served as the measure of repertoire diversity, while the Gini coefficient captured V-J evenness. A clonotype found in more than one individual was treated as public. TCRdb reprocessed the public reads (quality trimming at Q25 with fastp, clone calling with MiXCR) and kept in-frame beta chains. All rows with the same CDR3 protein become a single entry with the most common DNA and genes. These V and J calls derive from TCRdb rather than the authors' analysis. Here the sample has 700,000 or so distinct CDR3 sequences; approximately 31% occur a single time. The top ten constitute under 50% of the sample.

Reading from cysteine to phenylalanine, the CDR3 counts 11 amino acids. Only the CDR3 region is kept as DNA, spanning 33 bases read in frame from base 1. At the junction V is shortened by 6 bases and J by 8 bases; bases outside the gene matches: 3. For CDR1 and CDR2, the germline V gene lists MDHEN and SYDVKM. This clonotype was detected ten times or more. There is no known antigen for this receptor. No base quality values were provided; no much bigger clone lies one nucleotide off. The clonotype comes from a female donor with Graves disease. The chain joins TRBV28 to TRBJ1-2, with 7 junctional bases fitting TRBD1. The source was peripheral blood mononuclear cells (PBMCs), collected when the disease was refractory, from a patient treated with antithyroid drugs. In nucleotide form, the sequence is TGTGCCAGCAGAGACAGGGCAGGCTACACCTTC. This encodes CASRDRAGYTF.